Listed here are 22 T cell receptor beta chains from one sample, sequenced in a study of OX40 agonist ivuxolimab in advanced cancers. Data came from immunoSEQ multiplex PCR; TCRdb stores just in-frame clones and leaves some out. The profile covers around 34,000 clones, with around 85% appearing a single time and roughly 15% taken by the ten largest. This specimen consisted of CD4+ or CD8+ T cells sorted from blood, obtained in a trial of the OX40 agonist ivuxolimab. The origin of the receptors is an adult with an advanced solid tumor such as melanoma, head and neck, liver or kidney cancer.

The chain is built from TRBV6-1 and TRBJ1-5; possible D gene TRBD1, 6 bases. CDR1 is MNHNS, CDR2 SASEGT, per germline. CDR3 size: 15 residues. V lost 6 bases and J 3 bases, leaving 15 bases between the germline ends. In nucleotides, the CDR3 is TGTGCCAGCAGATTACAGGGAGGCATCAATCAGCCCCAGCATTTT. The encoded protein is CASRLQGGINQPQHF.

The chain uses TRBV25-1 and TRBJ2-3; either TRBD1 or TRBD2 may supply D (5 bases each). The germline V and J ends were trimmed by 4 bases and 0 bases, with 11 bases remaining between them. CDR1 and CDR2 (germline): MGHDK, SYGVNS. The CDR3 is 15 residues long. The CDR3 region has the DNA TGTGCCAGCAGTGTATTTGGGGGTAGCACAGATACGCAGTATTTT. Residues: CASSVFGGSTDTQYF.

V usage is TRBV5-1 and J usage is TRBJ2-7, with D tentatively TRBD2 (6 bases). There are 16 residues in the CDR3. V lost 0 bases to trimming and J lost 2 bases, with 15 bases between them. Germline loops: CDR1 SGHRS, CDR2 YFSETQ. The CDR3: CASSLGWGEPPYEQYF. As DNA, the CDR3 is TGCGCCAGCAGCTTGGGGTGGGGGGAACCCCCCTACGAGCAGTACTTC.

This clone was observed a single time. The V and J genes are TRBV20-1 and TRBJ1-2; D unclear. CDR3 size: 10 residues. Per germline, CDR1 DFQATT and CDR2 SNEGSKA (reference sequence). V was pared by 8 bases and J by 2 bases, with 6 bases between. CDR3 protein: CSSFNYGYTF. The CDR3, as DNA: TGCAGTTCCTTCAACTATGGCTACACCTTC.

The CDR3 loop is CAWNPGTLGVSSYEQYF. DNA of the CDR3: TGTGCCTGGAACCCCGGGACCCTAGGGGTTAGCTCCTACGAGCAGTACTTC. V usage is TRBV30 and J usage is TRBJ2-7; D tentatively reads TRBD1 or TRBD2 (5 bases each). Germline CDR1 GTSNPN, CDR2 SVGIG (reference sequence). The CDR3 runs to 17 residues. With 4 bases removed from V and 0 bases from J, the gap between germline ends came to 22 bases.

V usage is TRBV5-4 and J usage is TRBJ2-4; TRBD2 matches 11 bases. J was trimmed by 5 bases and V by 0 bases; bases with no gene match: 1. Germline V lookup: CDR1 SGHNT, CDR2 YYREEE (reference sequence). The CDR3 has 15 amino acids. The CDR3 DNA reads as TGTGCCAGCAGCTTGGGGGGACTAGCGGAAAACATTCAGTACTTC. This translates into CASSLGGLAENIQYF.

The CDR3 region is CASKSGRASYEQYF. CDR3 bases: TGTGCCAGCAAGTCGGGACGGGCGTCCTACGAGCAGTACTTC. The chain has TRBV2 and TRBJ2-7; D possibly matches TRBD1 or TRBD2 (5 bases each). CDR3 length: 14 amino acids. Trimming left V 7 bases short and J 1 base short, with 14 bases between. The germline CDR1 and CDR2 sequences are SNHLY and FYNNEI.

The J gene is TRBJ2-7, the V gene TRBV11-3, with D possibly being TRBD2 (5 bases). The ends were cut back, 0 bases at V and 2 bases at J, with 11 bases in the middle. Germline V lookup: CDR1 SGHNT, CDR2 YENEEA. The CDR3 length is 15 residues. CDR3 sequence reads: CASSLDTGSTYEQYF. CDR3 nucleotide sequence: TGTGCCAGCAGCTTAGACACGGGGTCTACCTACGAGCAGTACTTC.

The chain couples TRBV7-2 to TRBJ1-2; 8 bases agree with TRBD1. Trimming at V came to 3 bases and at J to 5 bases, leaving 5 bases not matched to a gene. This CDR3 region has 14 residues. The germline gives CDR1 SGHTA, CDR2 FQGNSA. The CDR3 region is CASSFRTGQYGYTF. The CDR3 DNA sequence: TGTGCCAGCAGCTTCCGGACAGGGCAATATGGCTACACCTTC.

This clone has more than one count but fewer than ten. The chain has TRBV11-2 and TRBJ2-5; no clear D. The CDR3 runs to 15 residues. V shed 4 bases and J shed 3 bases, with 15 bases lying between them. Germline V gives CDR1 SGHAT, CDR2 FQNNGV. CDR3 protein: CASSSRPSEKETQYF. The CDR3 nucleotides are TGTGCCAGCAGCTCCCGGCCCAGTGAAAAAGAGACCCAGTACTTC. Supplemented by reference TRBV11-2 and TRBJ2-5, the full variable domain reads EAGVAQSPRYKIIEKRQSVAFWCNPISGHATLYWYQQILGQGPKLLIQFQNNGVVDDSQLPKDRFSAERLKGVDSTLKIQPAKLEDSAVYLCASSSRPSEKETQYFGPGTRLLVL.

This clone appeared a few times. This chain connects TRBV5-1 to TRBJ1-5, with D possibly matching TRBD1 (5 bases). Trimming cost V 4 bases and J 3 bases, with 14 bases left between them. CDR1 is SGHRS, CDR2 YFSETQ, per germline. The CDR3 spans 15 residues. Here the CDR3 DNA reads TGCGCCAGCAGCAGGGACGGGCAGCTCAATCAGCCCCAGCATTTT. It translates to CASSRDGQLNQPQHF.

This chain joins TRBV7-6 and TRBJ2-2; weak D call: TRBD2 (5 bases). Germline V CDR1 and CDR2: SGHVS, FNYEAQ. The CDR3 contains 14 residues. Trimming cost V 4 bases and J 9 bases, with 15 bases left between them. CDR3 residues: CASSYGLLNRELFF. Here the CDR3 DNA reads TGTGCCAGCAGCTACGGACTGTTAAACCGGGAGCTGTTTTTT.

The chain recombines TRBV30 with TRBJ2-7; D unclear. The CDR3 sequence is 14 residues long. The ends were cut back, 0 bases at V and 6 bases at J, with 15 bases in the middle. Germline lookup yields CDR1 GTSNPN and CDR2 SVGIG (reference sequence). The CDR3 spells CAWSVGRIGFEQYF. In nucleotides, the CDR3 is TGTGCCTGGAGTGTAGGGCGTATTGGTTTCGAGCAGTACTTC.

Of note for this clone: The sample holds other DNA sequences that translate to the same CDR3. This sequence joins TRBV19 and TRBJ2-2; D assignment may be TRBD1 or TRBD2 (6 bases each). The CDR3 extends over 15 amino acids. V shed 6 bases and J shed 5 bases, with 16 bases lying between them. CDR1 and CDR2 (germline): LNHDA, SQIVND (reference sequence). The chain's CDR3 is CASSLMGAGTGELFF. The CDR3 coding sequence is TGTGCCAGTAGCTTAATGGGGGCGGGGACCGGGGAGCTGTTTTTT.

This clone was counted a single time. The chain combines TRBV9 with TRBJ2-3; possible D gene TRBD2, 6 bases. This CDR3 contains 14 residues. The germline gives CDR1 SGDLS, CDR2 YYNGEE. V gave up 4 bases and J gave up 2 bases, with 11 bases separating them. CDR3 in amino acids: CASSRGFFTDTQYF. In DNA, the CDR3 is TGTGCCAGCAGCCGGGGGTTTTTCACAGATACGCAGTATTTT.

The rearrangement uses TRBV5-1 and TRBJ1-4, with D possibly being TRBD1 (6 bases). Germline V gene lookup returns CDR1 SGHRS and CDR2 YFSETQ. V lost 4 bases to trimming and J lost 6 bases, with 13 bases between them. This CDR3 comprises 14 residues. CDR3 residues: CASSLQGRDEKLFF. The DNA for the CDR3 is TGCGCCAGCAGCCTGCAGGGGCGGGATGAAAAACTGTTTTTT. The full variable domain, in which reference TRBV5-1 and TRBJ1-4 provide the parts outside the CDR3, is KAGVTQTPRYLIKTRGQQVTLSCSPISGHRSVSWYQQTPGQGLQFLFEYFSETQRNKGNFPGRFSGRQFSNSRSEMNVSTLELGDSALYLCASSLQGRDEKLFFGSGTQLSVL.

This clone has only one observation. The V and J genes are TRBV15 and TRBJ2-3; no clear D. This CDR3 comprises 11 residues. Trimming pared 4 bases from V and 5 bases from J, leaving 4 bases between. Germline CDR1 is LNHNV and CDR2 is YYDKDF (reference sequence). CDR3 amino acids: CATSMEDTQYF. In DNA form, the CDR3 reads TGTGCCACCAGCATGGAAGATACGCAGTATTTT.

The genes are TRBV7-6 and TRBJ2-2; the D gene is possibly TRBD2 (5 bases). Germline V gene data show CDR1 as SGHVS and CDR2 as FNYEAQ. CDR3 length: 14 residues. V gave up 5 bases and J gave up 5 bases, with 12 bases separating them. CDR3 in DNA: TGTGCCAGCAGCAGTGGGGAGAGGACCGGGGAGCTGTTTTTT. This sequence encodes CASSSGERTGELFF.

The chain has TRBV28 and TRBJ1-6; 7 bases agree with TRBD1. Germline V CDR1 and CDR2: MDHEN, SYDVKM. This CDR3 region has 14 residues. The V segment lost 6 bases and the J segment 8 bases; nucleotides outside the gene matches: 7. The CDR3 DNA reads TGTGCCAGCAGCCGACAGGGTACTTATTCACCCCTCCACTTT. Protein product: CASSRQGTYSPLHF.

This clone was counted a single time. The junction departs from germline at one end; a sequencing error may be responsible. The chain is built from TRBV18 and TRBJ2-2; TRBD2 agrees at 14 bases. The CDR3 extends over 19 amino acids. In germline, CDR1 is KGHSH, CDR2 LQKENI. The CDR3 spells CASSPPGLAGGRNTGELFF. In DNA form, the CDR3 reads TGTGCCAGCTCCCCACCCGGACTAGCGGGAGGACGCAACACCGGGGAGCTGTTTTTT. Full variable domain (remainder filled in from reference TRBV18 and TRBJ2-2): NAGVMQNPRHLVRRRGQEARLRCSPMKGHSHVYWYRQLPEEGLKFMVYLQKENIIDESGMPKERFSAEFPKEGPSILRIQQVVRGDSAAYFCASSPPGLAGGRNTGELFFGEGSRLTVL.

The CDR3, as DNA: TGCAGTGCTAGGGTGTTGGGGGAGCAGTACTTC. Residues: CSARVLGEQYF. The gene calls are TRBV20-1 and TRBJ2-7; D is ambiguous. Germline-derived CDR1 and CDR2 are DFQATT and SNEGSKA (reference sequence). The CDR3 contains 11 residues. The V end lost 3 bases, the J end lost 7 bases, and 10 bases lay between the germline ends.

This chain links TRBV5-1 with TRBJ2-1; the match to TRBD2 covers 14 bases. The V segment lost 4 bases and the J segment 10 bases; nucleotides outside the gene matches: 10. There are 16 residues in the CDR3. The germline CDR1 and CDR2 sequences are SGHRS and YFSETQ. This CDR3 is CASSRMTSGGAREQFF. The CDR3 nucleotides read TGCGCCAGCAGCCGCATGACTAGCGGGGGGGCGCGAGAGCAGTTCTTC.